The TCR beta chain described here comes from a study of blood T cell repertoires in COVID-19. Overall study context: T cells, B-cell-depleted T cells, or PBMCs supplied cDNA or gDNA.

The Seattle patients, enrolled during active infection, were followed longitudinally. The protocol was immunoSEQ multiplex PCR, while the TCRdb copy is restricted to in-frame clones and leaves out a portion. The sample has 300,000 to 350,000 clones, more than 70% seen once. Germline V CDR1 and CDR2: LNHDA, SQIVND (reference sequence). This CDR3 comprises 15 residues. Trimming shortened V by 4 bases and J by 0 bases, and 7 bases separated the two germline ends. The sample consisted of peripheral blood. This sequence joins TRBV19 and TRBJ2-6, with D hard to call. This receptor was identified in a woman aged 60-75 years with COVID-19, enrolled during active disease. Here the CDR3 reads CASSKQSSGANVLTF. The CDR3 region has the DNA TGTGCCAGTAGTAAACAGAGCTCTGGGGCCAACGTCCTGACTTTC.